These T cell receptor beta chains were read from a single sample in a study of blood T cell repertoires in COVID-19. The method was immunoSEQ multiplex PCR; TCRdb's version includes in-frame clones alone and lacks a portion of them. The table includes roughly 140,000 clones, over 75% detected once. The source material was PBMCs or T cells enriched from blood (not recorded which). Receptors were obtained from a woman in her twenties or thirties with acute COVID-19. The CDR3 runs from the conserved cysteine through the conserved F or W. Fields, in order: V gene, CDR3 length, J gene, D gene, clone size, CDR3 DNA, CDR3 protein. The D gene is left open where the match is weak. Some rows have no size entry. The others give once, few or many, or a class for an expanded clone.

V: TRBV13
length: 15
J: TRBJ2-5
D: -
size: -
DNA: TGTGCCAGCAGCTTGGGCCAGTTTGATATACAGACCCAGTACTTC
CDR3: CASSLGQFDIQTQYF

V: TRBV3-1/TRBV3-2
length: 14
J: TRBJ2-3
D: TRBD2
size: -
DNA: TGTGCCAGCAGCCTGACTAGCCGTGCGGATACGCAGTATTTT
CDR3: CASSLTSRADTQYF

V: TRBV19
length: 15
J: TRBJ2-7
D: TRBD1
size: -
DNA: TGTGCCAGTGGCCAATCCGGGACAGGGATCTACGAGCAGTACTTC
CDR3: CASGQSGTGIYEQYF

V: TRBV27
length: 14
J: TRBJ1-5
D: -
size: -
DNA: TGTGCCAGCGGCCAGGGCGATTCCAATCAGCCCCAGCATTTT
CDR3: CASGQGDSNQPQHF

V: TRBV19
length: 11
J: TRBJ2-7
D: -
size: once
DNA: TGTGCCAGTAGGCAACTCTACGAGCAGTACTTC
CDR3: CASRQLYEQYF

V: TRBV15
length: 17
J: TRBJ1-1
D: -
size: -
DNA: TGTGCCACCAGCAGAGATCTTGGGGGGGGAATGAACACTGAAGCTTTCTTT
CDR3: CATSRDLGGGMNTEAFF

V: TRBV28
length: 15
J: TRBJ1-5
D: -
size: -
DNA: TGTGCCAGCACTACAACGGAGGGGCTGAATCAGCCCCAGCATTTT
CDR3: CASTTTEGLNQPQHF

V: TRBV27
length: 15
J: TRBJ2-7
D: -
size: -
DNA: TGTGCCAGCAGTTTATCGAGAATCCAGACTTACGAGCAGTACTTC
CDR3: CASSLSRIQTYEQYF

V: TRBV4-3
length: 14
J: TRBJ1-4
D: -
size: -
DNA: TGCGCCAGCAGCCAAGGCGGGTGGGGTGAAAAACTGTTTTTT
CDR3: CASSQGGWGEKLFF

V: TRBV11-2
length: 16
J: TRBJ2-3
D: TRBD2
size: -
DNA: TGTGCCAGCAGCCGGACTCTTAGCGGGAGCACAGATACGCAGTATTTT
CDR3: CASSRTLSGSTDTQYF

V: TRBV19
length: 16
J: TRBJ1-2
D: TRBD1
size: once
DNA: TGTGCCAGTAGTGTCGGATCGGACAGGGAAAACTATGGCTACACCTTC
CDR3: CASSVGSDRENYGYTF

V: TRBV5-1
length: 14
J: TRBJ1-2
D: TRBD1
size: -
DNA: TGCGCCAGCAGCACCGGGACAGGGAACTATGGCTACACCTTC
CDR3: CASSTGTGNYGYTF

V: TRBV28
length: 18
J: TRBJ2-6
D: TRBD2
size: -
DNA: TGTGCCAGCAGTTTATTAGCGGGGATACTCTCTGGGGCCAACGTCCTGACTTTC
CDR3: CASSLLAGILSGANVLTF

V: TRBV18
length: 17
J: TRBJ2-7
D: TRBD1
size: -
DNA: TGTGCCAGCTCACCCTATGGACAGGGGGCGTACTCCTACGAGCAGTACTTC
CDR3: CASSPYGQGAYSYEQYF

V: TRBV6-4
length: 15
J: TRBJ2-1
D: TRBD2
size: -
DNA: TGTGCCAGCAGTACTAGCGGGAGCCCCTACAATGAGCAGTTCTTC
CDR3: CASSTSGSPYNEQFF

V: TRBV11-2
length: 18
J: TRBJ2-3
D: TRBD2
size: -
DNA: TGTGCCAGCAGCTTAGATTGGAGCGGGAGGCGGGGCACAGATACGCAGTATTTT
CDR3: CASSLDWSGRRGTDTQYF

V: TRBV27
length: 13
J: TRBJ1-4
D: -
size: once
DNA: TGTGCCAGCAGCCTCGGCCAGGGCGAAAAACTGTTTTTT
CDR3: CASSLGQGEKLFF

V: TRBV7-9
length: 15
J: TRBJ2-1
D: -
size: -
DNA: TGTGCCAGCAGCGCCGGGGTCCCCAACTACAATGAGCAGTTCTTC
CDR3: CASSAGVPNYNEQFF

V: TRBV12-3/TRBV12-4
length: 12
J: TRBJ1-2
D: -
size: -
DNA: TGTGCCAGCAGTTTAAGGGGCTATGGCTACACCTTC
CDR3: CASSLRGYGYTF

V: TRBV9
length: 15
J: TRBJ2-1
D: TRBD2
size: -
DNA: TGTGCCAGCAGCGCTTTAGCGGGAGCCCACAATGAGCAGTTCTTC
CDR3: CASSALAGAHNEQFF

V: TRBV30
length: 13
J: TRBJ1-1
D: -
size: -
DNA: TGTGCCTGGATGGGGCAGCAGAACACTGAAGCTTTCTTT
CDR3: CAWMGQQNTEAFF

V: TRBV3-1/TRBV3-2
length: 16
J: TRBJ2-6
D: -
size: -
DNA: TGTGCCAGCAGCCTTGGGGCGCTCTGGGGGGCCAACGTCCTGACTTTC
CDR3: CASSLGALWGANVLTF

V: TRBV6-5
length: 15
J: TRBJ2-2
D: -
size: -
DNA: TGTGCCAGCAGGCCAGGGGTCACGAACACCGGGGAGCTGTTTTTT
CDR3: CASRPGVTNTGELFF

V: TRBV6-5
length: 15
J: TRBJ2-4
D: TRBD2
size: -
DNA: TGTGCCAGCAGTTACTCTACAATGGGGGGGAGCATTCAGTACTTC
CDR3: CASSYSTMGGSIQYF

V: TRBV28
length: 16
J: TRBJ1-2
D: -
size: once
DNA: TGTGCCAGCAGGGATTTTACACAGCAGGGGAACTATGGCTACACCTTC
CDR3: CASRDFTQQGNYGYTF

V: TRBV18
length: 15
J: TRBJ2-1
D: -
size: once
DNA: TGTGCCAGCTCACGCGGCGGGAACGGTTACAATGAGCAGTTCTTC
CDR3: CASSRGGNGYNEQFF

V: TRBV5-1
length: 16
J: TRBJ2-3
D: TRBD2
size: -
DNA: TGCGCCAGCAGCTTGGCGTTAGCGGGAGCAGGAGATACGCAGTATTTT
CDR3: CASSLALAGAGDTQYF

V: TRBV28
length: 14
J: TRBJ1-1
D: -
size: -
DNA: TGTGCCAGCAGTTTAGGATCGGAGGGCACTGAAGCTTTCTTT
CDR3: CASSLGSEGTEAFF

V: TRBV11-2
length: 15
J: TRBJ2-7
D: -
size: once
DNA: TGTGCCAGCAGCTTAACCCCTATTAGCGCCTACGAGCAGTACTTC
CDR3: CASSLTPISAYEQYF

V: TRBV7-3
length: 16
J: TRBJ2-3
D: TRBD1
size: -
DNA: TGTGCCAGCAGCCCCCTAGGGACAGAACCCACAGATACGCAGTATTTT
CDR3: CASSPLGTEPTDTQYF

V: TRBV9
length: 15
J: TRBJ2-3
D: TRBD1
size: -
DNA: TGTGCCAGCAGCGGACAGGGTTTCAGCACAGATACGCAGTATTTT
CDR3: CASSGQGFSTDTQYF

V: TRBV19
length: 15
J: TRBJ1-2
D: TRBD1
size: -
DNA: TGTGCCAGTAGTATAGGCGGACAGGGAAACTATGGCTACACCTTC
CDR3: CASSIGGQGNYGYTF

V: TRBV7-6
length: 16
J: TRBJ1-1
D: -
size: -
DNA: TGTGCCAGCAGCCAGAAGGACAGCTGGGCGGACACTGAAGCTTTCTTT
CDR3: CASSQKDSWADTEAFF

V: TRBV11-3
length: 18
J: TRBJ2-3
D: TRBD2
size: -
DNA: TGTGCCAGCAGCCCGGGGGGTAGCGGGATCGGTAGCACAGATACGCAGTATTTT
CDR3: CASSPGGSGIGSTDTQYF

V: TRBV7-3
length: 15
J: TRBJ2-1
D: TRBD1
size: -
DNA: TGTGCCAGCAGCCCGGAGACAGGGGGCTACAATGAGCAGTTCTTC
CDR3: CASSPETGGYNEQFF

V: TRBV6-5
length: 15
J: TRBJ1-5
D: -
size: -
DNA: TGTGCCAGCAGTTTGTCGGTAAATAGCAATCAGCCCCAGCATTTT
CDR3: CASSLSVNSNQPQHF

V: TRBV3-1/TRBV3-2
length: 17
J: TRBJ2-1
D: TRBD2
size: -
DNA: TGTGCCAGCAACTTGCACGGACTAGCGGGAGGGTTAACTGAGCAGTTCTTC
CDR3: CASNLHGLAGGLTEQFF

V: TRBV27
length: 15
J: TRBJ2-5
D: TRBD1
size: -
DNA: TGTGCCAGCAGTCACAGGACAGGGGGGCAAGAGACCCAGTACTTC
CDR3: CASSHRTGGQETQYF

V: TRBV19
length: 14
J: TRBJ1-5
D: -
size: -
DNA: TGTGCCAGTAGTATCAGGGGAGGGAATCAGCCCCAGCATTTT
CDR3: CASSIRGGNQPQHF

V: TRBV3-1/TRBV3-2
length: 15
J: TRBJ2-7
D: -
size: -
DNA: TGTGCCAGCAGCCAAGATTGGGGGCAGGGGTACGAGCAGTACTTC
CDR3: CASSQDWGQGYEQYF

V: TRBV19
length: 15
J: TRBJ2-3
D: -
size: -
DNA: TGTGCCAGTAGCGGTGAAGAGTTCCTTACAGATACGCAGTATTTT
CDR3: CASSGEEFLTDTQYF

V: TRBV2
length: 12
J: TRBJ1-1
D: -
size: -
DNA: TGTGCCAGCAGTTTGATACCAGGGGATGCTTTCTTT
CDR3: CASSLIPGDAFF

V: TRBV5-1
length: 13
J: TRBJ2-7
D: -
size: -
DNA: TGCGCCAGCGGTGGAGGCGGCTCCTACGAGCAGTACTTC
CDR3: CASGGGGSYEQYF

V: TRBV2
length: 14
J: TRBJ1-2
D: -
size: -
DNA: TGTGCCAGCAGTGAAAAGGGGGTTGGCTATGGCTACACCTTC
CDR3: CASSEKGVGYGYTF

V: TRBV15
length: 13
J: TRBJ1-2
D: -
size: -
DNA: TGTGCCACCAGAGAACTCACTAACTATGGCTACACCTTC
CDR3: CATRELTNYGYTF

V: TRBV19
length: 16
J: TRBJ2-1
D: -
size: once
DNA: TGTGCCAGTAGTTACGGCCTAGCATACACGTACAATGAGCAGTTCTTC
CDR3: CASSYGLAYTYNEQFF

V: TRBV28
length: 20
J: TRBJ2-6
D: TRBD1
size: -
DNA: TGTGCCAGCAGTTTCTTCCCGAGGACAGGCGGTATATCTGGGGCCAACGTCCTGACTTTC
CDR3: CASSFFPRTGGISGANVLTF

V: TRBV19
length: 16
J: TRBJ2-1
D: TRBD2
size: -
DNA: TGTGCCAGTAGTATGGTAGCGGGAGGATCCTACAATGAGCAGTTCTTC
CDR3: CASSMVAGGSYNEQFF

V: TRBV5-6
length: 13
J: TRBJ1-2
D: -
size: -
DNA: TGTGCCAGCAGCCGACAGGCATACGATGGCTACACCTTC
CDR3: CASSRQAYDGYTF

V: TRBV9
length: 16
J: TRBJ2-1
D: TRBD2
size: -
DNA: TGTGCCAGCAGCCCCTCCGGGACTAGCGGATACAATGAGCAGTTCTTC
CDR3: CASSPSGTSGYNEQFF

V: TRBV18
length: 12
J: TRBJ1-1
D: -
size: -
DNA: TGTGCCAGCTCACCTGACACCGGTGAAGCTTTCTTT
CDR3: CASSPDTGEAFF

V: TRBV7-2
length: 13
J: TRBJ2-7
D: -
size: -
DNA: TGTGCCAGCAGCTTAGCAGAGGGCTACGAGCAGTACTTC
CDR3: CASSLAEGYEQYF